Presented here are 10 T cell receptor beta chains from one specimen sequenced in a study of T-cell reconstitution after alpha-beta-depleted transplantation in children. As it was prepared, the TCRbeta library received unique molecular identifiers. TCRdb re-derived calls from the PCR reads in MiXCR, one entry per CDR3 protein. The profile shows some 600,000 distinct CDR3 sequences, about 15% of them singletons. The sample consisted of PBMCs from the stem cell graft donor, taken from the stem cell graft. The receptors come from a human donor who donated a stem cell graft to a child with acute myeloid leukemia.

The chain joins TRBV20-1 to TRBJ1-6; no reliable D call. V was shortened by 3 bases and J by 3 bases, with 15 bases between the two germline ends. The CDR3 runs to 16 residues. CDR1 and CDR2 from the germline V gene are DFQATT and SNEGSKA (reference sequence). For the CDR3, the DNA is TGCAGTGCTAGGGAGGCGGGGAGGTTCTATAATTCACCCCTCCACTTT. It translates to CSAREAGRFYNSPLHF.

The sample holds a few counts of this clonotype. V and J are TRBV3-1 and TRBJ2-3, with 8 bases aligning to TRBD1. CDR3 length equals 15 residues. Per the germline V gene, CDR1 is LGHDT and CDR2 is YNNKEL (reference sequence). V was clipped by 2 bases and J by 0 bases; unmatched bases: 1. CDR3 nucleotides: TGTGCCAGCAGCCAAAGGACAGGGAGCACAGATACGCAGTATTTT. The encoded protein is CASSQRTGSTDTQYF.

Ten or more counts support this clonotype. The chain recombines TRBV29-1 with TRBJ1-4; 9 nucleotides match TRBD1. Germline V gives CDR1 SQVTM, CDR2 ANQGSEA. CDR3 length: 13 amino acids. V shed 6 bases, J shed 8 bases, and the junction held 7 bases outside the gene matches. The CDR3 here is CSVRTGAREKLFF. Written as DNA, the CDR3 is TGCAGCGTCAGGACAGGGGCGAGAGAAAAACTGTTTTTT.

This clonotype was seen more than once but under ten times. The rearrangement links TRBV20-1 to TRBJ2-7, with D perhaps being TRBD1 or TRBD2 (6 bases each). Germline V gives CDR1 DFQATT, CDR2 SNEGSKA (reference sequence). CDR3 length: 13 residues. Trimming shortened V by 5 bases and J by 3 bases, and 14 bases separated the two germline ends. In DNA, the CDR3 is TGCAGTGCTGCTTGGGGGGCGCGCTACGAGCAGTACTTC. It translates to CSAAWGARYEQYF.

The genes are TRBV11-2 and TRBJ1-1, with unresolved D. V was cut by 7 bases and J by 11 bases, with 14 bases left in between. This CDR3 is 11 amino acids long. Germline V CDR1 and CDR2: SGHAT, FQNNGV. The CDR3 is CASTLGRSAFF. DNA for the CDR3: TGTGCCAGCACCCTTGGGAGGTCGGCTTTCTTT.

V gene TRBV7-2 combines with J gene TRBJ1-5; 8 bases align to TRBD1. CDR3 size: 15 residues. Germline V gene lookup returns CDR1 SGHTA and CDR2 FQGNSA. V lost 2 bases to trimming and J lost 2 bases; unmatched junction nucleotides: 2. This CDR3 reads CASSLKDRGNQPQHF. In DNA, the CDR3 is TGTGCCAGCAGCTTAAAGGACAGGGGCAATCAGCCCCAGCATTTT. The full variable domain, its missing parts supplied by reference TRBV7-2 and TRBJ1-5, is GAGVSQSPSNKVTEKGKDVELRCDPISGHTALYWYRQSLGQGLEFLIYFQGNSAPDKSGLPSDRFSAERTGGSVSTLTIQRTQQEDSAVYLCASSLKDRGNQPQHFGDGTRLSIL.

This clonotype was picked up a small number of times. The chain combines TRBV4-3 with TRBJ2-2; D gene uncertain. The CDR3 has 16 amino acids. V shed 0 bases and J shed 1 base, with 9 bases lying between them. Germline assignment: CDR1 LGHNA and CDR2 YSLEER. CDR3 loop: CASSQEPDWNTGELFF. The CDR3, as DNA: TGCGCCAGCAGCCAAGAGCCCGACTGGAACACCGGGGAGCTGTTTTTT.

V usage is TRBV5-1 and J usage is TRBJ2-5; 12 positions match TRBD2. The CDR3 contains 18 residues. Germline V CDR1 and CDR2: SGHRS, YFSETQ. Trimming cost V 4 bases and J 2 bases; bases outside gene matches: 12. The CDR3 spells CASSTTSGGLSGQETQYF. As DNA, the CDR3 is TGCGCCAGCAGCACGACTAGCGGGGGACTTTCAGGACAAGAGACCCAGTACTTC.

This clonotype was detected many times. The genes are TRBV5-6 and TRBJ2-2; no clear D. The V gene lost 0 bases and the J gene lost 5 bases, with 11 bases spanning the gap. The CDR3 runs to 15 residues. CDR1 SGHDT and CDR2 YYEEEE come from the germline V gene. The CDR3 is CASSLANIRTGELFF. CDR3 DNA sequence: TGTGCCAGCAGCTTGGCCAATATACGTACCGGGGAGCTGTTTTTT.

This chain links TRBV29-1 with TRBJ2-1, with D tentatively TRBD1 (6 bases). The CDR3 contains 14 residues. Germline CDR1 SQVTM, CDR2 ANQGSEA. V was pared by 1 base and J by 2 bases, with 9 bases between. The CDR3 DNA is TGCAGCGTTGAAGGGGGGCACCCCTACAATGAGCAGTTCTTC. Its translation: CSVEGGHPYNEQFF.